The 12 T cell receptor beta chains below were found in one sample sequenced in a study of T cell responses to AZD1222 COVID-19 vaccine. Measured with immunoSEQ multiplex PCR; TCRdb has only the in-frame clones, and not every one. The profile covers about 130,000 clones, with roughly 90% appearing a single time and over 1.2% taken by the ten largest. Sample: peripheral blood, taken on day 0 of AZD1222 vaccination. Receptors originate from an adult in good health.

This chain links TRBV9 with TRBJ1-4; D remains ambiguous. The CDR3 runs 15 residues. V was shortened by 4 bases and J by 7 bases, with 17 bases between the two germline ends. Germline V gives CDR1 SGDLS, CDR2 YYNGEE. CDR3 DNA sequence: TGTGCCAGCAGCCAGACGGGTGCCAATTCTGAAAAACTGTTTTTT. Translation gives CASSQTGANSEKLFF.

The count of this clone is one. The chain recombines TRBV19 with TRBJ1-1, with D possibly TRBD1 on 6 matching bases. The CDR3 length is 15 residues. V lost 4 bases, J lost 0 bases, and 12 bases lay in between. The germline V gene has CDR1 LNHDA and CDR2 SQIVND (reference sequence). Here the CDR3 reads CASSNPRQVNTEAFF. CDR3 nucleotide sequence: TGTGCCAGTAGTAACCCCCGACAGGTGAACACTGAAGCTTTCTTT. The variable domain in full, with the rest retrieved from reference TRBV19 and TRBJ1-1, is DGGITQSPKYLFRKEGQNVTLSCEQNLNHDAMYWYRQDPGQGLRLIYYSQIVNDFQKGDIAEGYSVSREKKESFPLTVTSAQKNPTAFYLCASSNPRQVNTEAFFGQGTRLTVV.

The chain carries TRBV19 and TRBJ1-1; tentative D call: TRBD1 (5 bases). V was pared by 5 bases and J by 8 bases, with 12 bases between. The CDR3 has 12 residues. Germline V gene sequence: CDR1 LNHDA, CDR2 SQIVND (reference sequence). The CDR3 coding sequence is TGTGCCAGTAGTGTCCGGGACGGGGAAGCTTTCTTT. Amino acids: CASSVRDGEAFF.

This chain uses TRBV4-1 with TRBJ1-1; TRBD1 aligns across 8 bases. Germline V gene sequence: CDR1 MGHRA, CDR2 YSYEKL. V shed 4 bases, J shed 5 bases, and the junction held 6 bases outside the gene matches. This CDR3 comprises 14 residues. This chain's CDR3 is CASSPGQGSTEAFF. Written as DNA, the CDR3 is TGCGCCAGCAGCCCCGGACAGGGATCTACTGAAGCTTTCTTT.

The V and J genes are TRBV7-4 and TRBJ1-5, with D unresolved. CDR3 length equals 10 residues. Germline CDR1 and CDR2: SGHVT and SQSDAQ. The V and J ends lost 8 bases and 5 bases respectively, with 4 bases between them. Here the CDR3 DNA reads TGTGCCAGCCAAGATCAGCCCCAGCATTTT. Its translation is CASQDQPQHF. Complete variable domain (other parts from reference TRBV7-4 and TRBJ1-5): GAGVSQSPRYKVAKRGRDVALRCDSISGHVTLYWYRQTLGQGSEVLTYSQSDAQRDKSGRPSGRFSAERPERSVSTLKIQRTEQGDSAVYLCASQDQPQHFGDGTRLSIL.

The J gene is TRBJ2-3, the V gene TRBV6-5, with 9 bases aligning to TRBD2. V lost 11 bases, J lost 1 base, and 10 bases stayed unmatched. There are 15 residues in the CDR3. Germline V gives CDR1 MNHEY, CDR2 SVGAGI. CDR3 DNA: TGTGCCGGCGTACCCCAGCGGGGGGGCACAGATACGCAGTATTTT. Its translation: CAGVPQRGGTDTQYF.

The chain combines TRBV28 with TRBJ2-7; either TRBD1 or TRBD2 may fit D (7 bases each). In germline, CDR1 is MDHEN, CDR2 SYDVKM. The CDR3 loop spans 14 amino acids. Trimming took 6 bases from V and 7 from J, leaving 19 bases between them. The CDR3 DNA follows: TGTGCCAGCAGGGCCAGGGGGGGACAAATGGAGCAGTACTTC. As protein: CASRARGGQMEQYF.

This clone was observed a handful of times. The chain has TRBV6-5 and TRBJ2-7; D is perhaps TRBD1 (5 bases). Per the germline V gene, CDR1 is MNHEY and CDR2 is SVGAGI. Trimming pared 2 bases from V and 3 bases from J, leaving 11 bases between. CDR3 size: 14 residues. This CDR3 is CASSYLSQGYEQYF. CDR3 sequence (DNA): TGTGCCAGCAGTTACCTATCTCAGGGCTACGAGCAGTACTTC.

The V gene is TRBV7-9, the J gene TRBJ1-2; D gene ambiguous. The CDR3 contains 18 residues. The germline V gene has CDR1 SEHNR and CDR2 FQNEAQ (reference sequence). Trimming pared 1 base from V and 0 bases from J, leaving 18 bases between. The chain's CDR3 is CASSLVGIKGGANYGYTF. CDR3 sequence (DNA): TGTGCCAGCAGCTTAGTTGGGATTAAGGGCGGAGCTAACTATGGCTACACCTTC. Combining the CDR3 with reference TRBV7-9 and TRBJ1-2 gives the whole variable domain DTGVSQNPRHKITKRGQNVTFRCDPISEHNRLYWYRQTLGQGPEFLTYFQNEAQLEKSRLLSDRFSAERPKGSFSTLEIQRTEQGDSAMYLCASSLVGIKGGANYGYTFGSGTRLTVV.

The chain recombines TRBV6-6 with TRBJ2-7; 9 nucleotides align to TRBD1. CDR1 is MNHNY, CDR2 SVGAGI, per germline (reference sequence). The CDR3 runs to 16 residues. Germline trimming cut 6 bases from V and 2 bases from J; bases unmatched to any gene: 11. The CDR3 DNA sequence: TGTGCCAGCAGCTCCCCCGGGACAGGGTTCCCCTACGAGCAGTACTTC. It translates to CASSSPGTGFPYEQYF.

The chain employs TRBV7-2 and TRBJ1-5; possibly TRBD1 for D (5 bases). This CDR3 has 14 amino acids. The germline CDR1 and CDR2 sequences are SGHTA and FQGNSA. V was trimmed by 1 base and J by 6 bases, leaving 10 bases between them. The CDR3 bases are TGTGCCAGCAGCTTAGATTGGGGGGGTCAGCCCCAGCATTTT. Encoded protein: CASSLDWGGQPQHF.

This clone was picked up one time. V is TRBV6-5 and J is TRBJ1-2; D unresolved. The length of the CDR3 is 14 residues. Per the germline V gene, CDR1 is MNHEY and CDR2 is SVGAGI. V lost 6 bases, J lost 6 bases, and 17 bases lay in between. This chain's CDR3 is CASRYLLGSHGYTF. CDR3 DNA: TGTGCCAGCAGATACCTCCTGGGTTCTCATGGCTACACCTTC.